These 21 T cell receptor beta chains were all obtained from the same sample, sequenced in a study of blood T cell repertoires in COVID-19. Here immunoSEQ multiplex PCR was the method, and the copy in TCRdb shows in-frame clones only, minus some. The profile shows 150,000 to 180,000 clones, 84% of them singletons. Specimen: PBMCs or T cells enriched from blood (not recorded which). Receptors were obtained from a man aged 45 to 65 who had recovered from COVID-19.

About this clone itself: In the same sample, other DNA sequences code for this CDR3. The V call is TRBV18, the J call TRBJ2-7; D is ambiguous. CDR3 size: 12 residues. V was trimmed by 1 base and J by 5 bases, leaving 6 bases between them. Germline V gives CDR1 KGHSH, CDR2 LQKENI. CDR3 nucleotide sequence: TGTGCCAGCTCACCACAGCGAGACGAGCAGTACTTC. Encoded protein: CASSPQRDEQYF.

The CDR3: CASSLDVRQGGSPLHF. CDR3 bases: TGCGCCAGCAGCTTGGACGTGCGGCAGGGAGGGTCACCCCTCCACTTT. The rearrangement links TRBV5-1 to TRBJ1-6; weak D call: TRBD1 (5 bases). The germline gives CDR1 SGHRS, CDR2 YFSETQ. CDR3 length: 16 amino acids. V was shortened by 0 bases and J by 10 bases, with 17 bases between the two germline ends.

The rearrangement uses TRBV4-1 and TRBJ1-4, with TRBD1 identical over 9 bases. CDR3 length equals 19 residues. J gave up 1 base and V 0 bases, and 9 bases lay outside the gene matches. Germline V gene data show CDR1 as MGHRA and CDR2 as YSYEKL. Here the CDR3 reads CASSQDLGQGILTNEKLFF. For the CDR3, the DNA is TGCGCCAGCAGCCAAGATCTTGGACAGGGGATTTTAACTAATGAAAAACTGTTTTTT.

The CDR3: CASSFVQGSGNSPLHF. The CDR3 DNA follows: TGTGCCAGCAGCTTTGTCCAGGGGTCGGGTAATTCACCCCTCCACTTT. The chain has TRBV7-2 and TRBJ1-6; a weak D match, TRBD1 (6 bases). The CDR3 runs 16 residues. CDR1 is SGHTA and CDR2 is FQGNSA in the germline V gene. V was trimmed by 3 bases and J by 6 bases, leaving 15 bases between them.

The V and J genes are TRBV5-1 and TRBJ2-3; 8 bases map to TRBD2. V lost 2 bases and J lost 6; bases outside the gene matches: 5. CDR1 SGHRS and CDR2 YFSETQ come from the germline V gene. The CDR3 totals 14 residues. The CDR3 DNA sequence: TGCGCCAGCAGCTTTAGTCCTAGCGGGGATACGCAGTATTTT. Translating it yields CASSFSPSGDTQYF.

The rearrangement joins TRBV5-1 to TRBJ1-2, with 8 positions matching TRBD1. With V trimmed by 4 bases and J by 6 bases, 2 bases remained unmatched. The CDR3 spans 12 residues. From germline, CDR1 is SGHRS and CDR2 YFSETQ. The CDR3 region is CASSPTGDGYTF. In DNA form, the CDR3 reads TGCGCCAGCAGCCCGACAGGGGATGGCTACACCTTC.

This sequence joins TRBV5-1 and TRBJ2-5, with TRBD2 matching 11 bases. Trimming removed 0 bases from V and 2 bases from J; junction bases left unmatched: 3. Germline lookup yields CDR1 SGHRS and CDR2 YFSETQ. This CDR3 spans 16 amino acids. The CDR3 loop reads CASSLGLAGTQETQYF. The CDR3 DNA sequence: TGCGCCAGCAGCTTGGGACTAGCGGGGACTCAAGAGACCCAGTACTTC.

This sequence joins TRBV7-2 and TRBJ2-7, with a tentative D call TRBD2 (5 bases). The V gene lost 4 bases and the J gene lost 1 base, with 11 bases spanning the gap. The CDR3 runs 14 residues. The V gene's germline CDR1 is SGHTA and CDR2 FQGNSA. CDR3 loop: CASSYGVGSYEQYF. CDR3 coding DNA: TGTGCCAGCAGCTACGGGGTTGGATCCTACGAGCAGTACTTC. Full variable domain (outside the CDR3, taken from reference TRBV7-2 and TRBJ2-7): GAGVSQSPSNKVTEKGKDVELRCDPISGHTALYWYRQSLGQGLEFLIYFQGNSAPDKSGLPSDRFSAERTGGSVSTLTIQRTQQEDSAVYLCASSYGVGSYEQYFGPGTRLTVT.

The gene calls are TRBV5-1 and TRBJ2-1, with 10 positions matching TRBD1. Germline V lookup: CDR1 SGHRS, CDR2 YFSETQ. This CDR3 contains 16 residues. J lost 7 bases, V lost 4 bases, and 11 bases had no gene match. CDR3 in DNA: TGCGCCAGCAGCGCACCGGGACAGGGGTCTGGGAATGAGCAGTTCTTC. It encodes CASSAPGQGSGNEQFF.

This chain links TRBV20-1 with TRBJ1-4; D possibly corresponds to TRBD1 (5 bases). The CDR3 has 14 amino acids. CDR1 and CDR2 from the germline V gene are DFQATT and SNEGSKA (reference sequence). V gave up 3 bases and J gave up 4 bases, with 12 bases separating them. The CDR3 protein is CSASRQGYNEKLFF. DNA for the CDR3: TGCAGTGCTAGTAGGCAGGGCTATAATGAAAAACTGTTTTTT.

J is TRBJ1-5 and V is TRBV7-5. TRBV7-5 counts as a pseudogene. This CDR3 is built from 17 residues. In nucleotides, the CDR3 is TGTGCCAGAAGCTTAGCGGGAGTATTGGCAGGCAATCAGCCCCAGCATTTT. Translation gives CARSLAGVLAGNQPQHF.

The V call is TRBV5-5, the J call TRBJ1-2; D is possibly TRBD1 (6 bases). Looked up from germline, CDR1 is SGHKS and CDR2 is YYEKEE (reference sequence). V lost 0 bases and J lost 4, with 10 bases in between. This CDR3 is built from 14 residues. CDR3 nucleotide sequence: TGTGCCAGCAGCTTGGGGGACAAGAGCTATGGCTACACCTTC. It specifies CASSLGDKSYGYTF.

V gene TRBV27 combines with J gene TRBJ1-2; no definite D call. The CDR3 is 12 amino acids. Germline CDR1 MNHEY, CDR2 SMNVEV (reference sequence). V lost 6 bases and J lost 6, with 11 bases in between. This CDR3 reads CASSAGRNGYTF. The CDR3, as DNA: TGTGCCAGCAGCGCCGGGAGGAATGGCTACACCTTC.

The chain combines TRBV7-6 with TRBJ2-3; D is undetermined. Germline V gene sequence: CDR1 SGHVS, CDR2 FNYEAQ. The CDR3 length is 17 residues. V gave up 0 bases and J gave up 0 bases, with 13 bases separating them. In DNA, the CDR3 is TGTGCCAGCAGCTTAGCGTTGACATCCTCTAGCACAGATACGCAGTATTTT. The encoded protein is CASSLALTSSSTDTQYF.

The CDR3, as DNA: TGCGCCAGCAGTGAGGGGCAGCCTAATGAAAAACTGTTTTTT. Protein product: CASSEGQPNEKLFF. V is TRBV10-2 and J is TRBJ1-4; D is uncertain. Germline loops: CDR1 WSHSY, CDR2 SAAADI. The CDR3 totals 14 residues. Trimming took off 2 bases at V and 3 bases at J, with 7 bases between the two ends.

This chain joins TRBV18 and TRBJ1-2, with D unresolved. Germline V gene data show CDR1 as KGHSH and CDR2 as LQKENI. CDR3 length: 16 residues. V lost 1 base and J 2 bases, leaving 14 bases between the germline ends. The CDR3 here is CASSPRNGLSNYGYTF. CDR3 nucleotides: TGTGCCAGCTCACCACGCAATGGACTATCGAACTATGGCTACACCTTC.

The chain is built from TRBV11-2 and TRBJ2-2; 8 positions agree with TRBD2. There are 16 residues in the CDR3. V shed 5 bases, J shed 5 bases, and the junction held 10 bases outside the gene matches. Germline V gene sequence: CDR1 SGHAT, CDR2 FQNNGV. The CDR3 coding sequence is TGTGCCAGCAGCGCCGTTCAAGCGGGGGAAACCGGGGAGCTGTTTTTT. Encoded protein: CASSAVQAGETGELFF.

Only a few counts were recorded for this clone. The rearrangement joins TRBV27 to TRBJ2-1, with TRBD1 matching 9 bases. Germline CDR1 reads MNHEY; CDR2 reads SMNVEV (reference sequence). The CDR3 has 16 residues. V was pared by 6 bases and J by 2 bases, with 8 bases of the junction left unmatched. The CDR3 spells CASSLQGAGAYNEQFF. CDR3 nucleotide sequence: TGTGCCAGCAGCCTACAGGGGGCTGGCGCCTACAATGAGCAGTTCTTC.

The chain couples TRBV19 to TRBJ2-1; D is possibly TRBD2 (5 bases). Looked up from germline, CDR1 is LNHDA and CDR2 is SQIVND (reference sequence). Deletions cut 5 bases from V and 1 base from J, with 9 bases between. This CDR3 spans 14 amino acids. CDR3 in amino acids: CASSSDFSYNEQFF. As DNA, the CDR3 is TGTGCCAGTAGTTCGGACTTTTCCTACAATGAGCAGTTCTTC. Variable domain in full (rest from reference TRBV19 and TRBJ2-1): DGGITQSPKYLFRKEGQNVTLSCEQNLNHDAMYWYRQDPGQGLRLIYYSQIVNDFQKGDIAEGYSVSREKKESFPLTVTSAQKNPTAFYLCASSSDFSYNEQFFGPGTRLTVL.

The chain employs TRBV7-9 and TRBJ1-6; possibly TRBD1 for D (5 bases). The V end was cut by 0 bases, the J end by 9 bases, with 12 bases between. Germline loops: CDR1 SEHNR, CDR2 FQNEAQ (reference sequence). The CDR3 sequence is 15 residues long. CDR3 residues: CASSLARAGGSPLHF. The CDR3 region has the DNA TGTGCCAGCAGCTTAGCGCGAGCCGGGGGTTCACCCCTCCACTTT. The whole variable domain, remainder taken from reference TRBV7-9 and TRBJ1-6, is DTGVSQNPRHKITKRGQNVTFRCDPISEHNRLYWYRQTLGQGPEFLTYFQNEAQLEKSRLLSDRFSAERPKGSFSTLEIQRTEQGDSAMYLCASSLARAGGSPLHFGNGTRLTVT.

Written as DNA, the CDR3 is TGTGCCAGCAGCCACGCAGGACTGACGTCGAACACCGGGGAGCTGTTTTTT. Residues: CASSHAGLTSNTGELFF. The chain links TRBV3-1 (or the pseudogene TRBV3-2) to TRBJ2-2; D may be TRBD2 (5 bases). CDR3 size: 17 residues. The ends were cut back, 3 bases at V and 0 bases at J, with 14 bases in the middle. CDR1 is LGHDT and CDR2 is YNNKEL in the germline V gene (reference sequence).